The 15 T cell receptor beta chains presented below share a single source sample, sequenced in a study of T-cell memory formation after mild COVID-19. TCRdb independently ran MiXCR on the 5' RACE reads; one entry per CDR3 protein. There are about 58,000 distinct CDR3 sequences in the sample; about 27% occur only once, and roughly 44% lies in the top ten. The sequenced sample consisted of PBMCs or a T cell subset sorted from them (not recorded which). All receptors derive from a man between 18 and 29 years old who had mild COVID-19 (a few samples of this study predate the infection). Cell type and time point are not known.

V usage is TRBV10-3 and J usage is TRBJ2-7; D gene unclear. CDR1 ENHRY and CDR2 SYGVKD come from the germline V gene. The V and J ends lost 0 bases and 4 bases respectively, with 7 bases between them. This CDR3 comprises 13 residues. Here the CDR3 reads CAISESESYEQYF. CDR3 sequence (DNA): TGTGCCATCAGTGAGTCGGAGTCGTACGAGCAGTACTTC.

This clonotype was seen a handful of times. V is TRBV11-2 and J is TRBJ2-5; the D call may be TRBD1 or TRBD2 (6 bases each). Deletions cut 1 base from V and 2 bases from J, with 11 bases between. CDR3 length: 15 residues. Germline V gives CDR1 SGHAT, CDR2 FQNNGV. In nucleotides, the CDR3 is TGTGCCAGCAGCTTAGGTGGGGGGACACAAGAGACCCAGTACTTC. It codes for CASSLGGGTQETQYF.

Regarding this clonotype: A read error may produce the germline difference seen at one junction end. The chain combines TRBV20-1 with TRBJ2-2, with TRBD2 matching over 8 bases. CDR3 length: 18 amino acids. The germline gives CDR1 DFQATT, CDR2 SNEGSKA (reference sequence). DNA for the CDR3: TGCAGTGCTAGAGATTCAGCGGGGGCGTCGACCAACACCGGGGAGGTGTTTTTT. As protein: CSARDSAGASTNTGEVFF.

The V gene is TRBV4-1, the J gene TRBJ2-7; no firm D call. The germline CDR1 and CDR2 sequences are MGHRA and YSYEKL. V was clipped by 3 bases and J by 6 bases, with 9 bases between them. The CDR3 runs to 12 residues. In DNA form, the CDR3 reads TGCGCCAGCAGCCAGGGTTATACCGAGCAGTACTTC. This codes for CASSQGYTEQYF.

This clonotype has just a few counts. V and J are TRBV24-1 and TRBJ2-2, with 9 bases fitting TRBD1. The V segment lost 3 bases and the J segment 7 bases; nucleotides outside the gene matches: 8. The V gene's germline CDR1 is KGHDR and CDR2 SFDVKD. The CDR3 contains 16 residues. The DNA of the CDR3 is TGTGCCACCAGTGATGCGGACAGGGGCGATGGCGGGGAGCTGTTTTTT. Translated: CATSDADRGDGGELFF.

This clonotype has a handful of counts. The chain couples TRBV11-2 to TRBJ1-2, with 8 bases lining up with TRBD1. CDR1 is SGHAT and CDR2 is FQNNGV in the germline V gene. There are 14 residues in the CDR3. Trimming took 5 bases from V and 2 from J; bases not matched to a gene: 4. As DNA, the CDR3 is TGTGCCAGCAGCGACTGGGACAGGAACTATGGCTACACCTTC. As protein: CASSDWDRNYGYTF.

This clonotype showed up many times. The chain carries TRBV6-4 and TRBJ2-1; 13 nucleotides line up with TRBD2. Germline loops: CDR1 MRHNA, CDR2 SNTAGT. This CDR3 has 15 residues. V was pared by 3 bases and J by 8 bases, with 4 bases of the junction left unmatched. The CDR3 region has the DNA TGTGCCAGCAGTGAAACTAGCGGGGGGGCACATGAGCAGTTCTTC. This codes for CASSETSGGAHEQFF.

The chain is built from TRBV11-3 and TRBJ2-1, with 9 positions matching TRBD1. CDR1 is SGHNT, CDR2 YENEEA, per germline. The CDR3 is 16 amino acids. V lost 2 bases, J lost 3 bases, and 5 bases stayed unmatched. The CDR3 here is CASSLKWGQGYNEQFF. The CDR3 coding sequence is TGTGCCAGCAGCTTAAAGTGGGGACAGGGCTACAATGAGCAGTTCTTC.

This clonotype was counted between two and nine times. The chain employs TRBV4-2 and TRBJ1-1; D call uncertain. Trimming took 0 bases from V and 2 from J, leaving 10 bases between them. The CDR3 spans 15 residues. Germline V gene data show CDR1 as LGHNA and CDR2 as YNFKEQ. The CDR3 reads CASSQDPGGNTEAFF. The CDR3 DNA follows: TGTGCCAGCAGCCAAGACCCTGGCGGAAACACTGAAGCTTTCTTT.

This clonotype was picked up a small number of times. The V gene is TRBV2, the J gene TRBJ2-1; 9 bases match TRBD1. V was clipped by 4 bases and J by 8 bases; unmatched bases: 6. The length of the CDR3 is 14 residues. Germline CDR1 and CDR2: SNHLY and FYNNEI. In DNA, the CDR3 is TGTGCCAGCAGTGGGACAGGGGATATCGATGAGCAGTTCTTC. Protein sequence: CASSGTGDIDEQFF.

A few counts support this clonotype. The CDR3 is CASSLRGAKNIQYF. CDR3 DNA sequence: TGTGCCAGCAGCTTAAGAGGGGCCAAAAACATTCAGTACTTC. The chain carries TRBV7-9 and TRBJ2-4, with D maybe TRBD2 (5 bases). CDR3 length: 14 amino acids. Germline values: CDR1 SEHNR, CDR2 FQNEAQ (reference sequence). Deletions cut 2 bases from V and 1 base from J, with 6 bases between.

The sample holds a few counts of this clonotype. The chain is built from TRBV7-9 and TRBJ2-6; D gene uncertain. This CDR3 is built from 15 residues. The germline V gene encodes CDR1 SEHNR and CDR2 FQNEAQ (reference sequence). Trimming removed 5 bases at V and 0 bases at J, with 8 bases between. CDR3 DNA sequence: TGTGCCAGCAGCCCATGGGTCTCTGGGGCCAACGTCCTGACTTTC. It codes for CASSPWVSGANVLTF.

This clonotype was counted only a few times. The rearrangement joins TRBV10-3 to TRBJ2-1; D is possibly TRBD1 or TRBD2 (5 bases each). The germline V gene encodes CDR1 ENHRY and CDR2 SYGVKD. V lost 4 bases and J lost 1, with 14 bases in between. The CDR3 runs to 16 residues. DNA for the CDR3: TGTGCCATCAGTGGTCGCCTAGGGGAGTCCTACAATGAGCAGTTCTTC. It codes for CAISGRLGESYNEQFF.

This clonotype was recorded a few times. The V call is TRBV6-6, the J call TRBJ2-3; 7 bases agree with TRBD2. Germline V gene data show CDR1 as MNHNY and CDR2 as SVGAGI (reference sequence). This CDR3 is 19 amino acids long. V gave up 2 bases and J gave up 0 bases; unmatched junction bases: 14. The CDR3 DNA sequence: TGTGCCAGCAGTTACGTTTTTTGGGCTAGCGGATTTAGCACAGATACGCAGTATTTT. Residues: CASSYVFWASGFSTDTQYF.

This clonotype was found a few times. The V gene is TRBV11-3, the J gene TRBJ2-6; D not certain. The CDR3 spans 14 residues. Germline loops: CDR1 SGHNT, CDR2 YENEEA. V shed 6 bases and J shed 4 bases, with 10 bases lying between them. CDR3 sequence: CASSPYAGANVLTF. CDR3 coding DNA: TGTGCCAGCAGTCCATATGCAGGGGCCAACGTCCTGACTTTC.